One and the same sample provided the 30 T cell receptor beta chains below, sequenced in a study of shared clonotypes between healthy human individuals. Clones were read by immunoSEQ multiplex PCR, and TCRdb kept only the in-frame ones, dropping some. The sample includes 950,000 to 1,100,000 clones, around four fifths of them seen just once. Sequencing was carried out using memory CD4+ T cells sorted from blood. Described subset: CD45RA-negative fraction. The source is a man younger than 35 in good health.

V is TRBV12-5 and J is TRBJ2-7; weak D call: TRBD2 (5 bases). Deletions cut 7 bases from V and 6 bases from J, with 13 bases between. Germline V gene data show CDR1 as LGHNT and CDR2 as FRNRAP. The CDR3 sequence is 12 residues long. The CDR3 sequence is CASARTSTEQYF. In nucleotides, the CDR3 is TGTGCTAGTGCCCGCACTAGTACCGAGCAGTACTTC. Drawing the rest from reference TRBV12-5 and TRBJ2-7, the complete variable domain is DARVTQTPRHKVTEMGQEVTMRCQPILGHNTVFWYRQTMMQGLELLAYFRNRAPLDDSGMPKDRFSAEMPDATLATLKIQPSEPRDSAVYFCASARTSTEQYFGPGTRLTVT.

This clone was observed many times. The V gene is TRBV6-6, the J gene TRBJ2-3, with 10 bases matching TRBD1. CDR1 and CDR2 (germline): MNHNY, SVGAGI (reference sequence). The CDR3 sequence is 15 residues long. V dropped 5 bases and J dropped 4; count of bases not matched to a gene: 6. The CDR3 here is CASSEGQGIADTQYF. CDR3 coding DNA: TGTGCCAGCAGTGAGGGACAGGGGATAGCAGATACGCAGTATTTT.

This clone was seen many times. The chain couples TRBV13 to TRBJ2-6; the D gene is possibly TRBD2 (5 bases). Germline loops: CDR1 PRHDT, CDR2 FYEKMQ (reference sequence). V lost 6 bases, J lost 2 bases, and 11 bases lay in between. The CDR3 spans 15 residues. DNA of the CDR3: TGTGCCAGCAGTCCGGGAAAGACTGGGGCCAACGTCCTGACTTTC. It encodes CASSPGKTGANVLTF.

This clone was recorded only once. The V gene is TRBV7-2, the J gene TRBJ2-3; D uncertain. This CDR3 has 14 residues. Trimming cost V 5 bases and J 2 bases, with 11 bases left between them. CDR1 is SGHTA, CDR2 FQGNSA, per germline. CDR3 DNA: TGTGCCAGCAGCCCCCGTCGAGCCACAGATACGCAGTATTTT. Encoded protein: CASSPRRATDTQYF. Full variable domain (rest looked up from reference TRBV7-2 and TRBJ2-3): GAGVSQSPSNKVTEKGKDVELRCDPISGHTALYWYRQSLGQGLEFLIYFQGNSAPDKSGLPSDRFSAERTGGSVSTLTIQRTQQEDSAVYLCASSPRRATDTQYFGPGTRLTVL.

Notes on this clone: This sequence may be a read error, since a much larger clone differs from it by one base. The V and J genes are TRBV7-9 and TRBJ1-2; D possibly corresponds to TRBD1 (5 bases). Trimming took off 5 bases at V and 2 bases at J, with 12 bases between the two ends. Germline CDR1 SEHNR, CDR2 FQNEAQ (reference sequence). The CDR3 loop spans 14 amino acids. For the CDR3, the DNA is TGTGCCAGCAGCCCGCAGGGTGGGAACTATGGCTACACCTTC. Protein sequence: CASSPQGGNYGYTF. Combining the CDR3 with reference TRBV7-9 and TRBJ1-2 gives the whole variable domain DTGVSQNPRHKITKRGQNVTFRCDPISEHNRLYWYRQTLGQGPEFLTYFQNEAQLEKSRLLSDRFSAERPKGSFSTLEIQRTEQGDSAMYLCASSPQGGNYGYTFGSGTRLTVV.

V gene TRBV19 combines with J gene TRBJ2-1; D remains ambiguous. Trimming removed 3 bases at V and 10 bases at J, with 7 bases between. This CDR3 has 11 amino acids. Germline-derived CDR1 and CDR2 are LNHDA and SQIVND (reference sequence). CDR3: CASSMVGEQFF. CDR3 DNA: TGTGCCAGTAGTATGGTGGGGGAGCAGTTCTTC.

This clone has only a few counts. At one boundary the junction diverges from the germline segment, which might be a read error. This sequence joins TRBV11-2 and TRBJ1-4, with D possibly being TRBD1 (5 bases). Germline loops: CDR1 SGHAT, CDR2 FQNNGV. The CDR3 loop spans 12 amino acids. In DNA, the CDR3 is TGTGCCAGCAGGGCTATGGGGACGAATGAAATTTTT. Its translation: CASRAMGTNEIF.

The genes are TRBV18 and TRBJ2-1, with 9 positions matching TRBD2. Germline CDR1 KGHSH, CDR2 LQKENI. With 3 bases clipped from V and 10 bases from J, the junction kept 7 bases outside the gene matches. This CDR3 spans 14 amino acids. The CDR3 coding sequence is TGTGCCAGCTCACCCGGGACTAGCAGTCGGGAGCAGTTCTTC. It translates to CASSPGTSSREQFF.

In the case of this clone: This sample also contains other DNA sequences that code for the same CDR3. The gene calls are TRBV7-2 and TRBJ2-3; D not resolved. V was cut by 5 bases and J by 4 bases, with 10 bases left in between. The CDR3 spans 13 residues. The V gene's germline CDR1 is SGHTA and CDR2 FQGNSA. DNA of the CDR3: TGTGCCAGCAGCCCCGGCCAAGCAGATACGCAGTATTTT. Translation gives CASSPGQADTQYF.

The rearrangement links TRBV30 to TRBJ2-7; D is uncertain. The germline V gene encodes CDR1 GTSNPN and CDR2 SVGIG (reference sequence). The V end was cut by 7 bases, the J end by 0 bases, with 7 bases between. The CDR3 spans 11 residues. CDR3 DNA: TGTGCCTCCTCCCGCTCCTACGAGCAGTACTTC. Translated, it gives CASSRSYEQYF.

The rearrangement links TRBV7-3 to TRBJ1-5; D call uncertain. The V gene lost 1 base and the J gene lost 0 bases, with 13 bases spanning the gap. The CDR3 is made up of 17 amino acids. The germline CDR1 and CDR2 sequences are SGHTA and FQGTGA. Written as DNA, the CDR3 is TGTGCCAGCAGCTTAAGAGAGTGGATGCATAGCAATCAGCCCCAGCATTTT. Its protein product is CASSLREWMHSNQPQHF.

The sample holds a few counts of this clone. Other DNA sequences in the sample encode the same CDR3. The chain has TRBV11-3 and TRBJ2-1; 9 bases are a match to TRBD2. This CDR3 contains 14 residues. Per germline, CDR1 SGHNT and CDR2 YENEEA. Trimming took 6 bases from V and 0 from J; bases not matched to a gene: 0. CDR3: CASSSGSSYNEQFF. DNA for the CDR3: TGTGCCAGCAGTAGCGGGAGCTCCTACAATGAGCAGTTCTTC. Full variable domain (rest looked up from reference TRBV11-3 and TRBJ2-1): EAGVVQSPRYKIIEKKQPVAFWCNPISGHNTLYWYLQNLGQGPELLIRYENEEAVDDSQLPKDRFSAERLKGVDSTLKIQPAELGDSAVYLCASSSGSSYNEQFFGPGTRLTVL.

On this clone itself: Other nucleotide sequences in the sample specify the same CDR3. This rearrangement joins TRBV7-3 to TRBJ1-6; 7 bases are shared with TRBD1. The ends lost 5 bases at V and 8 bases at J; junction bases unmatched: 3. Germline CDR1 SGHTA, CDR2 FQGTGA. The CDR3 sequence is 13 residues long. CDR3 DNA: TGTGCCAGCAGCCTGACAGGGTATTCACCCCTCCACTTT. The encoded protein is CASSLTGYSPLHF.

For the CDR3, the DNA is TGTGCCAGTAGTACCGCGATAGGATATCAGCCCCAGCATTTT. Amino acids: CASSTAIGYQPQHF. The J gene is TRBJ1-5, the V gene TRBV19; D unclear. This CDR3 is 14 amino acids long. V lost 4 bases and J 5 bases, leaving 12 bases between the germline ends. CDR1 is LNHDA and CDR2 is SQIVND in the germline V gene (reference sequence).

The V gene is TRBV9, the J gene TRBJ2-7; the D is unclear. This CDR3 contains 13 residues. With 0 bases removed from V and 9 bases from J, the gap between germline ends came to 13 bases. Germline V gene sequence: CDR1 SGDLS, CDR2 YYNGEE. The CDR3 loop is CASSVDPYFAQYF. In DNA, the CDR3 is TGTGCCAGCAGCGTAGACCCCTATTTCGCGCAGTACTTC.

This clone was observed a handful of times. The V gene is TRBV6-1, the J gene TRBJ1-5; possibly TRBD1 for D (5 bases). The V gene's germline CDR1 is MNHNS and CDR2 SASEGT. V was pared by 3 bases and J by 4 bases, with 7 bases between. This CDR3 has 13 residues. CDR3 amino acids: CASSEGLNQPQHF. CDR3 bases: TGTGCCAGCAGTGAGGGACTTAATCAGCCCCAGCATTTT.

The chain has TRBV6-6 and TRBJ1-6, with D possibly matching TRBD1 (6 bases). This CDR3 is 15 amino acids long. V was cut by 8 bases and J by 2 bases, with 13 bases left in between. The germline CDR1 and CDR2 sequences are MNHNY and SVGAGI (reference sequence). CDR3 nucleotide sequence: TGTGCCAGCGGGCCGGGGGCCGCCTATAATTCACCCCTCCACTTT. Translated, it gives CASGPGAAYNSPLHF.

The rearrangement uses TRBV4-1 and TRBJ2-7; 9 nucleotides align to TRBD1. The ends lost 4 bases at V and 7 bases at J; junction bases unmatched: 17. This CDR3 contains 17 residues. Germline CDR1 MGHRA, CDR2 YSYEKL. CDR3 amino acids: CASSLSGMGTGLGEQYF. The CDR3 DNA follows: TGCGCCAGCAGCCTCTCGGGAATGGGGACAGGGCTTGGGGAGCAGTACTTC.

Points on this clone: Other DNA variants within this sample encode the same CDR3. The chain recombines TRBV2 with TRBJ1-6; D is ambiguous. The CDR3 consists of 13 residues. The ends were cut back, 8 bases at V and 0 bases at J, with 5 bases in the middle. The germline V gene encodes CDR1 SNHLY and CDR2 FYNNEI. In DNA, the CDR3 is TGTGCCAGCTCAAGCTCCTATAATTCACCCCTCCACTTT. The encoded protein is CASSSSYNSPLHF.

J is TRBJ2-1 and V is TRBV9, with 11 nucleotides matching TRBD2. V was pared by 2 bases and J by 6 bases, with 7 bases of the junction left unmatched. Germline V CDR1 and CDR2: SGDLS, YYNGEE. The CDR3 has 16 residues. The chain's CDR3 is CASSVSGRAGANEQFF. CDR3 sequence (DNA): TGTGCCAGCAGCGTTAGCGGGAGGGCCGGGGCCAATGAGCAGTTCTTC.

CDR3 protein: CASRLWGPGELFF. The CDR3 DNA is TGTGCCAGCCGTCTTTGGGGGCCCGGGGAGCTGTTTTTT. The chain links TRBV5-4 to TRBJ2-2; D perhaps matches TRBD1 (6 bases). The germline V gene encodes CDR1 SGHNT and CDR2 YYREEE (reference sequence). The CDR3 sequence is 13 residues long. V lost 7 bases and J 6 bases, leaving 13 bases between the germline ends. The variable domain in full, completed from reference TRBV5-4 and TRBJ2-2, reads ETGVTQSPTHLIKTRGQQVTLRCSSQSGHNTVSWYQQALGQGPQFIFQYYREEENGRGNFPPRFSGLQFPNYSSELNVNALELDDSALYLCASRLWGPGELFFGEGSRLTVL.

The CDR3 nucleotides read TGTGCCAGCAGCTTAGCAGGGGGCTATGGCTACACCTTC. This sequence encodes CASSLAGGYGYTF. The chain joins TRBV7-8 to TRBJ1-2; D is perhaps TRBD1 (6 bases). Germline V gene sequence: CDR1 SGHVS, CDR2 FQNEAQ. CDR3 length: 13 residues. The V and J ends lost 0 bases and 4 bases respectively, with 6 bases between them.

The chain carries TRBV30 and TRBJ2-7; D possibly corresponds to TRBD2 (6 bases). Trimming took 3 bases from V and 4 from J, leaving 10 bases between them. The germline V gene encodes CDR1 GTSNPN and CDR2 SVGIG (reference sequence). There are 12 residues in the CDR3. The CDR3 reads CAWSPGTYEQYF. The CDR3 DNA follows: TGTGCCTGGAGCCCCGGGACTTACGAGCAGTACTTC. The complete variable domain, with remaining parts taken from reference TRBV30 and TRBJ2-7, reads SQTIHQWPATLVQPVGSPLSLECTVEGTSNPNLYWYRQAAGRGLQLLFYSVGIGQISSEVPQNLSASRPQDRQFILSSKKLLLSDSGFYLCAWSPGTYEQYFGPGTRLTVT.

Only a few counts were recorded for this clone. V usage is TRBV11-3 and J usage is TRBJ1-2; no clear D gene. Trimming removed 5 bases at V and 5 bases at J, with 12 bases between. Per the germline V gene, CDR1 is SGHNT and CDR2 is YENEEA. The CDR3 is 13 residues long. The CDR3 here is CASSPKERYGYTF. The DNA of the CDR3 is TGTGCCAGCAGCCCTAAGGAACGGTATGGCTACACCTTC.

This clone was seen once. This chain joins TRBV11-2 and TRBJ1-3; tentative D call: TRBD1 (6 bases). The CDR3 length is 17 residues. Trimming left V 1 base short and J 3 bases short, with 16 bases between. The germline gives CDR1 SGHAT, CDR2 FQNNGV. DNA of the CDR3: TGTGCCAGCAGCTTAGGGGGGCGGATCCTTGGTGGAAACACCATATATTTT. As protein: CASSLGGRILGGNTIYF.

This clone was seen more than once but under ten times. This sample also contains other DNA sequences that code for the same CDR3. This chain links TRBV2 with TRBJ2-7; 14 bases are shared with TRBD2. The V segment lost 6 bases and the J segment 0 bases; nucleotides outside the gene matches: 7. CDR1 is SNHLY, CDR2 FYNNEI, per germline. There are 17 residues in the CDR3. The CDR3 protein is CASRGTSGGRSSYEQYF. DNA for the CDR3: TGTGCCAGCAGGGGGACTAGCGGGGGCCGAAGCTCCTACGAGCAGTACTTC.

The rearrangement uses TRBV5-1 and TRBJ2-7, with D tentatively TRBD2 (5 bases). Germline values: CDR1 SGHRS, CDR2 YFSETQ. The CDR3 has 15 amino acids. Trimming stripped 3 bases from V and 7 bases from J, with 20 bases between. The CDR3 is CASSSDSYGGREQYF. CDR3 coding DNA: TGCGCCAGCAGCTCCGATTCCTATGGAGGAAGAGAGCAGTACTTC.

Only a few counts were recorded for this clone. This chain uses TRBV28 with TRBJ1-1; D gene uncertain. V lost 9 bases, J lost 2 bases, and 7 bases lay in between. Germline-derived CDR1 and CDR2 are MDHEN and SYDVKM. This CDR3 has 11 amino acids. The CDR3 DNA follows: TGTGCCAGTATTAGCAACACTGAAGCTTTCTTT. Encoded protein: CASISNTEAFF.

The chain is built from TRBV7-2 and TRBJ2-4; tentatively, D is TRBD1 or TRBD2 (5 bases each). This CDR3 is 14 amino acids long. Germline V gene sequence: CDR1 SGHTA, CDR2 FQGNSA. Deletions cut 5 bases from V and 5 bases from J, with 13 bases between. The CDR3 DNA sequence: TGTGCCAGCAGCGCGCCAGGGAGCCAAAACATTCAGTACTTC. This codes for CASSAPGSQNIQYF.

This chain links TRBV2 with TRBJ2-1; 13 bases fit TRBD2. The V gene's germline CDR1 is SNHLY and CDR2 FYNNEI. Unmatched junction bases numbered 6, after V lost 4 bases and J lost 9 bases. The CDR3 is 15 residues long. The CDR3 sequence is CASSVLAGGRGEQFF. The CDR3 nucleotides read TGTGCCAGCAGTGTACTAGCGGGGGGGCGTGGTGAGCAGTTCTTC.